The sequence of this T cell receptor (beta chain) was determined in a study of blood T cell repertoires in COVID-19. For the study at large: Samples taken during acute and convalescent COVID-19 were collected in the United States, Italy and Spain. PBMCs, B-cell-depleted T cells, or T cells were the source of the cDNA or gDNA that made up the material.

Original methodology: Reference gene primer amplification gave nucleated cell count estimates. Data came from immunoSEQ multiplex PCR; TCRdb stores just in-frame clones and leaves some out. V and J calls plus clone size are reproduced from that table; the DNA served to infer D and trimming. The sample holds 70,000 or so clones, 90% seen once. The CDR3 is 13 amino acids. V shed 6 bases and J shed 1 base, with 8 bases lying between them. Germline CDR1 and CDR2: SEHNR and FQNEAQ (reference sequence). The chain employs TRBV7-9 and TRBJ2-3, with D unclear. The specimen was peripheral blood. The receptor's source is a man aged 45-65 years with acute or convalescent COVID-19. The CDR3 DNA sequence: TGTGCCAGCAGTCTTGTCCGCACAGATACGCAGTATTTT. Residues: CASSLVRTDTQYF.